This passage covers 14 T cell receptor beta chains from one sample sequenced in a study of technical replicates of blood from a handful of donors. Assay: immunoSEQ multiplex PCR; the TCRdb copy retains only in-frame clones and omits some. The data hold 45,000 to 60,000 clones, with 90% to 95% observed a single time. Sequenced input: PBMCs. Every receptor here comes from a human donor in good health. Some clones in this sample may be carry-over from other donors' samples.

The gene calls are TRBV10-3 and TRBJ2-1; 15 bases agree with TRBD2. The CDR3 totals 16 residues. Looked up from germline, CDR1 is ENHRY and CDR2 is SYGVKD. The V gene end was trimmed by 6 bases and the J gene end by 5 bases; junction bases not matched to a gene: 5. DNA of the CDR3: TGTGCCATCAGGACCGGGACTAGCGGGAGGAACAATGAGCAGTTCTTC. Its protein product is CAIRTGTSGRNNEQFF.

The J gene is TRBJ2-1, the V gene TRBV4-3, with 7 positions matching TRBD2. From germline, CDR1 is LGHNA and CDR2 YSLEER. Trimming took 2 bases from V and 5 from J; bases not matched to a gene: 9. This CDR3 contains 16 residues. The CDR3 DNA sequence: TGCGCCAGCAGCCAACGACTAGCACACCCCAACAATGAGCAGTTCTTC. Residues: CASSQRLAHPNNEQFF.

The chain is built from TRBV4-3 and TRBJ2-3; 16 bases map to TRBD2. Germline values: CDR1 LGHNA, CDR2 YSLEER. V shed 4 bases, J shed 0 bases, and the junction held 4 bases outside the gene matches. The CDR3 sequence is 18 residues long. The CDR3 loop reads CASSLGLAGGSSTDTQYF. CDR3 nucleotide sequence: TGCGCCAGCAGCCTGGGACTAGCGGGGGGGTCTAGCACAGATACGCAGTATTTT.

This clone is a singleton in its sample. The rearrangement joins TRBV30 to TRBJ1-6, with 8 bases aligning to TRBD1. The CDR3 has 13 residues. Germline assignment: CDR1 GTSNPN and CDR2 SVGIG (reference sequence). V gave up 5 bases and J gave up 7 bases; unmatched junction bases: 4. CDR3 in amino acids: CAWAGQENSPLHF. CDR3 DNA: TGTGCCTGGGCGGGACAGGAGAATTCACCCCTCCACTTT.

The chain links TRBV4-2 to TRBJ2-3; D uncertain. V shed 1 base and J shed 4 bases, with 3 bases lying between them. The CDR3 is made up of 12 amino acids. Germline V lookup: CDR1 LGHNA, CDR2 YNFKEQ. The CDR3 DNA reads TGTGCCAGCAGCCAAGCCTCAGATACGCAGTATTTT. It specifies CASSQASDTQYF.

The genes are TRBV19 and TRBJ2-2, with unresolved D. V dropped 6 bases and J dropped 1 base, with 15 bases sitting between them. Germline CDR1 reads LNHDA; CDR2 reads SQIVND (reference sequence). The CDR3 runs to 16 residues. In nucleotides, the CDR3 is TGTGCCAGTAGCCATCGCATCACTGGGAACACCGGGGAGCTGTTTTTT. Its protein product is CASSHRITGNTGELFF.

CDR3 protein: CASSISSRGLSSYNEQFF. CDR3 in DNA: TGTGCCAGTAGTATCAGTTCGAGGGGGCTGAGCTCCTACAATGAGCAGTTCTTC. The gene calls are TRBV19 and TRBJ2-1, with TRBD1 matching 7 bases. The CDR3 totals 18 residues. V lost 3 bases and J lost 0; bases outside the gene matches: 11. Germline CDR1 reads LNHDA; CDR2 reads SQIVND (reference sequence).

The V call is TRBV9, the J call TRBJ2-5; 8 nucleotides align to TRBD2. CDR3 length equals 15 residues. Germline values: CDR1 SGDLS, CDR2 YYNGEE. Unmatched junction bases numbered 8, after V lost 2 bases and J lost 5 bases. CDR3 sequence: CASSVSSGGVETQYF. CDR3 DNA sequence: TGTGCCAGCAGCGTCAGCAGCGGGGGTGTGGAGACCCAGTACTTC. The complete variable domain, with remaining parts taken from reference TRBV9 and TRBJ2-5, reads DSGVTQTPKHLITATGQRVTLRCSPRSGDLSVYWYQQSLDQGLQFLIQYYNGEERAKGNILERFSAQQFPDLHSELNLSSLELGDSALYFCASSVSSGGVETQYFGPGTRLLVL.

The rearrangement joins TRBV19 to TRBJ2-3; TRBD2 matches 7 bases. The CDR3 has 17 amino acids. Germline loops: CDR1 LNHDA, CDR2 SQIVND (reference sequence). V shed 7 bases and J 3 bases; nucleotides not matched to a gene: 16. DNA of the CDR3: TGTGCCAGTAAAGGAGGCGGGAGTTACGGGATAACAGATACGCAGTATTTT. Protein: CASKGGGSYGITDTQYF. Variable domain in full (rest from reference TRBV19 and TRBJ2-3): DGGITQSPKYLFRKEGQNVTLSCEQNLNHDAMYWYRQDPGQGLRLIYYSQIVNDFQKGDIAEGYSVSREKKESFPLTVTSAQKNPTAFYLCASKGGGSYGITDTQYFGPGTRLTVL.

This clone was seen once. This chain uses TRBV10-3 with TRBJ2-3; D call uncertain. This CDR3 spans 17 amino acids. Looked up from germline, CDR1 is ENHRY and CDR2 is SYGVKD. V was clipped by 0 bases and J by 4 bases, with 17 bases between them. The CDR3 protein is CAISESALVSGPDTQYF. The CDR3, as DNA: TGTGCCATCAGTGAGTCGGCGCTAGTAAGTGGTCCAGATACGCAGTATTTT.

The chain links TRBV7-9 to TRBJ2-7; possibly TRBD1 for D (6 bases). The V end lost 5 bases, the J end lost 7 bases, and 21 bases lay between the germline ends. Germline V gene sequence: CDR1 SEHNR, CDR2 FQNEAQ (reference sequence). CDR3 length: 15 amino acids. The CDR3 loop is CASSPPGPFRGEQYF. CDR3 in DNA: TGTGCCAGCAGCCCACCGGGGCCCTTTAGGGGGGAGCAGTACTTC. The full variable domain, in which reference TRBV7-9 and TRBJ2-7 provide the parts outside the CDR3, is DTGVSQNPRHKITKRGQNVTFRCDPISEHNRLYWYRQTLGQGPEFLTYFQNEAQLEKSRLLSDRFSAERPKGSFSTLEIQRTEQGDSAMYLCASSPPGPFRGEQYFGPGTRLTVT.

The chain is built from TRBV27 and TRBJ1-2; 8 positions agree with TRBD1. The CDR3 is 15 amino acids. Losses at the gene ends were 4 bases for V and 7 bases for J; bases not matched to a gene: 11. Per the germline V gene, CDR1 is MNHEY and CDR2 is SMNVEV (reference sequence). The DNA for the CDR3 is TGTGCCAGCAGTTCTATGGGGACAGGAAACCTTGGCTACACCTTC. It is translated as CASSSMGTGNLGYTF.

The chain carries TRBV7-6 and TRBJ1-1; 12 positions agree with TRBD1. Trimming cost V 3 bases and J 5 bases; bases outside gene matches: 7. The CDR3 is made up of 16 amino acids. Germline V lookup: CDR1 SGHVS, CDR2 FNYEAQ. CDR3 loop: CASSLGQGAIWTEAFF. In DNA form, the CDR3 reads TGTGCCAGCAGCTTGGGACAGGGGGCTATATGGACTGAAGCTTTCTTT.

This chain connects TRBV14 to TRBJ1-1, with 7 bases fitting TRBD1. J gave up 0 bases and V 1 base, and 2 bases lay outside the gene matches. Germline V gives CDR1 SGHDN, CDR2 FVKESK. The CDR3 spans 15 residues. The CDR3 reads CASSQVTGVNTEAFF. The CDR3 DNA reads TGTGCCAGCAGCCAAGTTACAGGGGTGAACACTGAAGCTTTCTTT. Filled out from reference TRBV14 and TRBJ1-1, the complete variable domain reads EAGVTQFPSHSVIEKGQTVTLRCDPISGHDNLYWYRRVMGKEIKFLLHFVKESKQDESGMPNNRFLAERTGGTYSTLKVQPAELEDSGVYFCASSQVTGVNTEAFFGQGTRLTVV.